This T cell receptor beta chain derives from a study of shared clonotypes between healthy human individuals. Trimming removed 1 base from V and 2 bases from J, with 8 bases in between. The CDR3 contains 14 residues. CDR1 is SGHTA, CDR2 FQGNSA, per germline. Study observations and caveats: Limited genetic and exposure-history diversity came from having few donors.

TCRdb's table, derived via immunoSEQ multiplex PCR, lists solely in-frame clones and lacks some. The sample holds fewer than 600,000 clones, roughly 72% seen once. In the case of this clone: The target antigen is unknown.

This receptor was obtained from a woman in her forties in good health. Some clones in this sample may be carry-over from other donors' samples. The V and J genes are TRBV7-2 and TRBJ2-5; possible D gene TRBD2, 5 bases. Sequenced: PBMCs. The CDR3 sequence: CASSLVSAQETQYF. The DNA for the CDR3 is TGTGCCAGCAGCTTAGTTAGCGCTCAAGAGACCCAGTACTTC.